This passage covers 16 T cell receptor beta chains from one sample sequenced in a study of blood T cell repertoires in COVID-19. Generated by immunoSEQ multiplex PCR, the TCRdb table keeps only in-frame clones and is missing some. The sample contains about 240,000 clones, about 68% of which appear only once. The sequencing input was peripheral blood. These receptor sequences come from a woman of 80 years or more with acute or convalescent COVID-19.

The chain recombines TRBV11-3 with TRBJ1-3; weak D call: TRBD1 (5 bases). The V gene lost 4 bases and the J gene lost 0 bases, with 16 bases spanning the gap. This CDR3 is built from 17 residues. The germline V gene has CDR1 SGHNT and CDR2 YENEEA. The CDR3 coding sequence is TGTGCCAGCAGCTCCCACGTGGGGGGAATCTCTGGAAACACCATATATTTT. Protein: CASSSHVGGISGNTIYF.

A few counts support this clone. The gene calls are TRBV7-2 and TRBJ2-1; D perhaps matches TRBD2 (6 bases). Looked up from germline, CDR1 is SGHTA and CDR2 is FQGNSA. The CDR3 is made up of 14 amino acids. V dropped 4 bases and J dropped 9 bases, with 16 bases sitting between them. The CDR3 here is CASSSQTSIGEQFF. The CDR3 DNA sequence: TGTGCCAGCAGCTCCCAGACTAGTATTGGTGAGCAGTTCTTC.

V and J are TRBV24-1 and TRBJ2-3, with 11 positions matching TRBD1. Trimming cost V 5 bases and J 4 bases; bases outside gene matches: 7. The germline CDR1 and CDR2 sequences are KGHDR and SFDVKD. The CDR3 runs to 16 residues. CDR3 loop: CATSASPGQGADTQYF. The DNA of the CDR3 is TGTGCCACCAGTGCGTCGCCGGGACAGGGGGCAGATACGCAGTATTTT.

The rearrangement links TRBV30 to TRBJ2-7; TRBD1 is a possible D gene (6 bases). Germline CDR1 GTSNPN, CDR2 SVGIG (reference sequence). Trimming took 0 bases from V and 6 from J, leaving 6 bases between them. This CDR3 has 11 residues. The CDR3 nucleotides read TGTGCCTGGAGTGTAGGGGGCGAGCAGTACTTC. Translating gives CAWSVGGEQYF.

This chain connects TRBV7-8 to TRBJ1-2, with TRBD1 as a possible D gene (5 bases). CDR1 and CDR2 from the germline V gene are SGHVS and FQNEAQ. V was cut by 5 bases and J by 2 bases, with 12 bases left in between. This CDR3 region has 14 residues. The CDR3 DNA reads as TGTGCCAGCAGCACCAGGGTTAGCAACTATGGCTACACCTTC. Translation: CASSTRVSNYGYTF.

This chain joins TRBV4-3 and TRBJ1-1; D gene ambiguous. The V end was cut by 2 bases, the J end by 0 bases, with 10 bases between. CDR1 and CDR2 (germline): LGHNA, YSLEER. CDR3 length: 15 amino acids. The CDR3 reads CASSQLAPLNTEAFF. In DNA, the CDR3 is TGCGCCAGCAGCCAATTAGCGCCACTGAACACTGAAGCTTTCTTT.

This clone was counted a few times. This chain joins TRBV6-4 and TRBJ2-1, with 9 bases fitting TRBD2. With V trimmed by 5 bases and J by 0 bases, 5 bases remained unmatched. This CDR3 has 16 residues. Germline CDR1 and CDR2: MRHNA and SNTAGT. The CDR3 region is CASSRLAANSYNEQFF. For the CDR3, the DNA is TGTGCCAGCAGTCGACTAGCGGCCAACTCCTACAATGAGCAGTTCTTC.

The sample holds a few counts of this clone. This sequence joins TRBV6-5 and TRBJ2-7; the match to TRBD1 covers 9 bases. The CDR3 runs to 13 residues. Trimming took 7 bases from V and 3 from J; bases not matched to a gene: 4. CDR1 is MNHEY and CDR2 is SVGAGI in the germline V gene. The CDR3, as DNA: TGTGCCAGCACTACGGGACAGGGCTACGAGCAGTACTTC. Its protein is CASTTGQGYEQYF.

The chain carries TRBV5-8 and TRBJ1-4; 9 nucleotides align to TRBD1. J lost 7 bases, V lost 3 bases, and 4 bases had no gene match. CDR1 is SGHTS and CDR2 is YDEGEE in the germline V gene. The CDR3 runs 14 residues. The CDR3 DNA reads as TGTGCCAGCAGCTCGGGACAGGGAGGTGAAAAACTGTTTTTT. This encodes CASSSGQGGEKLFF.

The CDR3 spells CASRNTRGRNEQYF. In DNA, the CDR3 is TGTGCCAGCAGAAACACAAGGGGAAGGAACGAGCAGTACTTC. The chain uses TRBV6-5 and TRBJ2-7, with a tentative D call TRBD1 (5 bases). Germline V CDR1 and CDR2: MNHEY, SVGAGI. V dropped 6 bases and J dropped 5 bases, with 17 bases sitting between them. The CDR3 spans 14 residues.

The chain recombines TRBV29-1 with TRBJ1-2; D may be TRBD1 (6 bases). There are 13 residues in the CDR3. V shed 4 bases and J shed 3 bases, with 12 bases lying between them. Germline values: CDR1 SQVTM, CDR2 ANQGSEA. The CDR3 is CSVGGGLDYGYTF. The DNA for the CDR3 is TGCAGCGTTGGCGGGGGCTTGGACTATGGCTACACCTTC.

This clone was recorded once. J is TRBJ1-1 and V is TRBV3-1 (or the pseudogene TRBV3-2), with D maybe TRBD1 (5 bases). The CDR3 has 16 amino acids. The germline gives CDR1 LGHDT, CDR2 YNNKEL (reference sequence). Trimming removed 0 bases at V and 1 base at J, with 12 bases between. CDR3 nucleotides: TGTGCCAGCAGCCAAGATGGGAGGGGCTCGAACACTGAAGCTTTCTTT. Residues: CASSQDGRGSNTEAFF.

The rearrangement links TRBV29-1 to TRBJ1-4; D not resolved. The germline V and J ends were trimmed by 0 bases and 2 bases, with 16 bases remaining between them. CDR1 and CDR2 (germline): SQVTM, ANQGSEA. The CDR3 sequence is 17 residues long. The CDR3 protein is CSVEDTRLGGTNEKLFF. In DNA form, the CDR3 reads TGCAGCGTTGAAGACACACGATTAGGCGGTACTAATGAAAAACTGTTTTTT.

Only a few counts were recorded for this clone. V usage is TRBV7-8 and J usage is TRBJ1-3; the match to TRBD1 covers 7 bases. Germline V lookup: CDR1 SGHVS, CDR2 FQNEAQ. V lost 1 base to trimming and J lost 0 bases; unmatched junction nucleotides: 6. The CDR3 is 17 amino acids. CDR3 DNA: TGTGCCAGCAGCTTAGAAGGGGGCAGTAACTCTGGAAACACCATATATTTT. It yields the protein CASSLEGGSNSGNTIYF.

The J gene is TRBJ2-7, the V gene TRBV21-1; the D call in the table, TRBD2, was not verified against the DNA. TRBV21-1 is a pseudogene locus. CDR3 length: 19 residues. The CDR3 sequence is CASSIPRDKLGGESYEQYF. CDR3 coding DNA: TGTGCCAGCAGCATCCCCCGGGATAAACTAGGTGGGGAATCCTACGAGCAGTACTTC.

This CDR3 is CAISDQWAGLNQETQYF. DNA for the CDR3: TGTGCCATCAGTGATCAATGGGCAGGGTTGAATCAGGAGACCCAGTACTTC. The J gene is TRBJ2-5, the V gene TRBV10-3, with D tentatively TRBD1 (5 bases). Trimming removed 3 bases from V and 5 bases from J, with 22 bases in between. This CDR3 comprises 17 residues. CDR1 and CDR2 from the germline V gene are ENHRY and SYGVKD.